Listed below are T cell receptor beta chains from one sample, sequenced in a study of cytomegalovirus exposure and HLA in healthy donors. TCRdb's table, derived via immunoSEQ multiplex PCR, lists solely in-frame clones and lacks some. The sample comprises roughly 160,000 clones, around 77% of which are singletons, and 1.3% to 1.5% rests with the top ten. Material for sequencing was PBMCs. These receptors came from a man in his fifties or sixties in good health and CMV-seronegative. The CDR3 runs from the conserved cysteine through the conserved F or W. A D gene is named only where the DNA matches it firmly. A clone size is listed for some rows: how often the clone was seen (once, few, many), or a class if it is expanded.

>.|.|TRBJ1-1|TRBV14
CASSSRYRDPRGKAFF
TGTGCCAGCAGCTCGAGATACCGGGATCCGAGAGGGAAAGCTTTCTTT
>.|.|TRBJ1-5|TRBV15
CATSRDGSGQPQHF
TGTGCCACCAGCAGAGATGGGTCGGGTCAGCCCCAGCATTTT
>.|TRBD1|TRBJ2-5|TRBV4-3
CASSQTQGSQETQYF
TGCGCCAGCAGTCAAACACAGGGGTCCCAAGAGACCCAGTACTTC
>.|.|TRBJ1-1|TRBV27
CASRPREGSTEAFF
TGTGCCAGCCGACCCCGAGAGGGTTCCACTGAAGCTTTCTTT
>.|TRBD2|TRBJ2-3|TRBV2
CASSDGTASGSVYTQYF
TGTGCCAGCAGTGATGGGACAGCTAGCGGGAGCGTATATACGCAGTATTTT
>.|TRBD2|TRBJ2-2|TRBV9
CASSTRLAENTGELFF
TGTGCCAGCAGCACCCGACTAGCTGAGAACACCGGGGAGCTGTTTTTT
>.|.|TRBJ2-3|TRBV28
CASSTQRVGTDTQYF
TGTGCCAGCAGCACCCAGAGGGTGGGCACAGATACGCAGTATTTT
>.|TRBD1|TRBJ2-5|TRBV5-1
CASSPGTVGREQYF
TGCGCCAGCAGCCCCGGGACAGTTGGGCGTGAGCAGTACTTC
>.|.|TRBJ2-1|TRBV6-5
CASSFRLDNEQFF
TGTGCCAGCAGTTTTCGACTAGACAATGAGCAGTTCTTC
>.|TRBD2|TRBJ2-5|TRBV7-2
CASSSTSGRSSRETQYF
TGTGCCAGCAGCTCCACTAGCGGGAGGTCCTCCCGGGAGACCCAGTACTTC
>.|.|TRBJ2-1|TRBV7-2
CASSHGTEQFF
TGTGCCAGCAGCCACGGGACAGAGCAGTTCTTC
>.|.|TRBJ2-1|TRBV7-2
CASMTGVNEQFF
TGTGCCAGCATGACGGGAGTCAATGAGCAGTTCTTC
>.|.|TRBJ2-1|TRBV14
CASSPIGGNEQFF
TGTGCCAGCAGCCCAATCGGCGGCAATGAGCAGTTCTTC
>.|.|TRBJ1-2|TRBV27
CASSLIQGRSGYTF
TGTGCCAGCAGTTTGATACAGGGTCGGAGCGGCTACACCTTC
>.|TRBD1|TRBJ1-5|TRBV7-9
CASSLGTGEAQPQHF
TGTGCCAGCAGCTTAGGGACAGGGGAAGCCCAGCCCCAGCATTTT
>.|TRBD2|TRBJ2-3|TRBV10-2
CASQPPSGRAGSDTQYF
TGCGCCAGCCAACCCCCTAGCGGGAGGGCCGGATCAGATACGCAGTATTTT
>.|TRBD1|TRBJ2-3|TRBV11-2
CASSSGGGASTDTQYF
TGTGCCAGCTCCTCAGGGGGCGGGGCGAGCACAGATACGCAGTATTTT
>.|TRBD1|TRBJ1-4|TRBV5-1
CASSPGQGNEKLFF
TGCGCCAGCAGCCCAGGACAGGGGAATGAAAAACTGTTTTTT
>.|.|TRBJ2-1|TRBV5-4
CASSSLGGPYNEQFF
TGTGCCAGCAGCTCCCTTGGAGGCCCCTACAATGAGCAGTTCTTC
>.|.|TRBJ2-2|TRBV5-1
CASSLVGGARTGELFF
TGCGCCAGCAGCTTGGTGGGCGGGGCCCGGACCGGGGAGCTGTTTTTT
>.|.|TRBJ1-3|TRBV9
CASSVDPRGNSGNTIYF
TGTGCCAGCAGCGTAGACCCCCGGGGAAACTCTGGAAACACCATATATTTT
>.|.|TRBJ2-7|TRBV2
CASSRGRGNYYEQYF
TGTGCCAGCAGCAGGGGCCGGGGAAACTACTACGAGCAGTACTTC
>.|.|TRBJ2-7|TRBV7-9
CASSFRQDPHEQYF
TGTGCCAGCAGCTTCCGACAGGATCCCCACGAGCAGTACTTC
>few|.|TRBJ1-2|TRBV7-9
CASSNLGMGGAF
TGTGCCAGCAGCAACCTCGGAATGGGGGGGGCCTTC
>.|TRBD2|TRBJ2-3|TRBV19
CASSILAGGLDTQYF
TGTGCCAGTAGTATATTAGCGGGGGGGCTGGATACGCAGTATTTT
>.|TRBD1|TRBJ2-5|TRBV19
CASSVDRGHGETQYF
TGTGCCAGTAGCGTGGACAGGGGGCATGGAGAGACCCAGTACTTC
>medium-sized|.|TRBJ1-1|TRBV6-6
CASKLPSGTEAFF
TGTGCCAGCAAACTACCCTCCGGCACTGAAGCTTTCTTT